Below are 7 T cell receptor beta chains sequenced from a single sample in a study of blood T cell repertoires in COVID-19. Produced via immunoSEQ multiplex PCR; TCRdb's table is partial and in-frame only. The profile shows 200,000 or so clones, roughly 81% of them singletons. The sample taken for sequencing was peripheral blood. These TCRs come from a woman between 70 and 85 years old with active or convalescent COVID-19.

This clone was recorded a few times. The chain combines TRBV25-1 with TRBJ2-7, with D possibly being TRBD1 (5 bases). Germline CDR1 is MGHDK and CDR2 is SYGVNS. There are 15 residues in the CDR3. Trimming stripped 2 bases from V and 3 bases from J, with 14 bases between. The CDR3 DNA reads TGTGCCAGCAGTGAACGAGGCAGGACAAACTACGAGCAGTACTTC. Protein sequence: CASSERGRTNYEQYF.

In this sample, this clone turned up once. The chain recombines TRBV3-1 (or the pseudogene TRBV3-2) with TRBJ2-5, with D maybe TRBD1 (5 bases). Between the trimmed V and J ends, which lost 1 base and 5 bases, there was a span of 26 bases. Germline CDR1 LGHDT, CDR2 YNNKEL (reference sequence). The CDR3 covers 19 residues. In DNA, the CDR3 is TGTGCCAGCAGCCAAGCAACAGGTACCCGGTGGACGAGAATGGAGACCCAGTACTTC. This gives the protein CASSQATGTRWTRMETQYF.

This chain connects TRBV19 to TRBJ2-2; maybe TRBD1 (5 bases). The CDR3 contains 15 residues. V gave up 7 bases and J gave up 0 bases, with 12 bases separating them. Germline CDR1 is LNHDA and CDR2 is SQIVND (reference sequence). The CDR3 spells CASKGRGPNTGELFF. DNA of the CDR3: TGTGCCAGTAAGGGAAGGGGCCCGAACACCGGGGAGCTGTTTTTT.

The chain combines TRBV5-5 with TRBJ2-1; TRBD1 matches 8 bases. CDR1 is SGHKS and CDR2 is YYEKEE in the germline V gene (reference sequence). The CDR3 length is 14 residues. The junction had 4 bases not matched to a gene; V was cut back by 4 bases and J by 4 bases. The CDR3 nucleotides are TGTGCCAGCAGCCTTGGACAGGGATACAATGAGCAGTTCTTC. Translated: CASSLGQGYNEQFF.

The CDR3 bases are TGTGCCAGCAGCTTGGACGGACTACTTCCCACAGATACGCAGTATTTT. This codes for CASSLDGLLPTDTQYF. The chain employs TRBV7-9 and TRBJ2-3, with D possibly matching TRBD2 (6 bases). The germline V gene has CDR1 SEHNR and CDR2 FQNEAQ (reference sequence). Trimming cost V 3 bases and J 2 bases, with 15 bases left between them. This CDR3 contains 16 residues.

V usage is TRBV2 and J usage is TRBJ2-5, with D perhaps matching TRBD1 (6 bases). This CDR3 spans 13 amino acids. Trimming removed 9 bases at V and 5 bases at J, with 16 bases between. Germline values: CDR1 SNHLY, CDR2 FYNNEI. CDR3 bases: TGTGCCAGGGACACCGCCCAGGGGGAGACCCAGTACTTC. Its translation is CARDTAQGETQYF. The complete variable domain, with remaining parts taken from reference TRBV2 and TRBJ2-5, reads EPEVTQTPSHQVTQMGQEVILRCVPISNHLYFYWYRQILGQKVEFLVSFYNNEISEKSEIFDDQFSVERPDGSNFTLKIRSTKLEDSAMYFCARDTAQGETQYFGPGTRLLVL.

This clone was counted once. The chain couples TRBV3-1 (or the pseudogene TRBV3-2) to TRBJ1-2, with D unclear. Germline V gene lookup returns CDR1 LGHDT and CDR2 YNNKEL (reference sequence). The CDR3 totals 15 residues. The germline V and J ends were trimmed by 4 bases and 2 bases, with 14 bases remaining between them. As DNA, the CDR3 is TGTGCCAGCAGCCGGAGTCCGGGAACGAACTATGGCTACACCTTC. Translation: CASSRSPGTNYGYTF.